This T cell receptor (beta chain) was identified during a study of regulatory T cells in long-lasting Graves disease. The TCR beta library used iRepertoire HTBI primers with Arm-PCR amplification of CDR3. Via MiXCR, TCRdb re-called the multiplex PCR reads, giving one row per CDR3 protein. The repertoire holds some 300,000 distinct CDR3 sequences, with 20% to 25% as singletons. The time point was: persistent/refractory GD, antithyroid drugs over 5 years with positive TRAb. The TCR library was made from RNA extracted from PBMCs. The CDR3 is 14 residues long. The germline V gene has CDR1 ENHRY and CDR2 SYGVKD. Trimming left V 4 bases short and J 4 bases short, with 10 bases between.

The source was peripheral blood mononuclear cells (PBMCs), collected when the disease was refractory, from a patient treated with antithyroid drugs. The sequence derives from a female donor with Graves disease. The chain is built from TRBV10-3 and TRBJ1-4, with D unresolved. CDR3 DNA: TGTGCCATCAGTGGGTCGGATGTTAATGAAAAACTGTTTTTT. Its protein product is CAISGSDVNEKLFF.